This T cell receptor (beta chain) was sequenced in a study of cytomegalovirus exposure and HLA in healthy donors. Study overall: Inside one of the first data releases sat about 91 million unique TCRs taken from HLA-typed donors. Broader study findings: For presence/absence analyses, sequencing depth was assumed to be roughly uniform across donors. Most of the CMV-associated TCR beta chains (in a later analysis) appeared to be HLA-restricted. Previous analysis showed most TCR beta V segments were productive about 90% or about 30% of the time.

CDR1 SNHLY and CDR2 FYNNEI come from the germline V gene. Trimming shortened V by 6 bases and J by 0 bases, and 15 bases separated the two germline ends. The CDR3 has 16 residues. Vbeta (60) and Jbeta (13) primers were used in the PCR. This table comes from immunoSEQ multiplex PCR, and its TCRdb copy is limited to in-frame clones, with some not included. The profile covers 150,000 to 200,000 clones, with around 83% appearing a single time and under 0.9% taken by the ten largest. This clone was seen just once. What it binds is unknown. The receptor's source is a woman younger than 30 in good health and CMV-seronegative. This chain uses TRBV2 with TRBJ2-4, with a weak D call TRBD2 (6 bases). Sequencing used PBMCs. The CDR3 DNA is TGTGCCAGCAGGTTCGGACTGGGACTAGCCAAAAACATTCAGTACTTC. This translates into CASRFGLGLAKNIQYF.